The 32 T cell receptor beta chains below come from one sample, sequenced in a study of T cells in Graves' hyperthyroidism and ophthalmopathy. RNA transcripts served as the template for amplifying TCR beta CDR3 regions. First-round RT-PCR targeting the TCR CDR3 was performed with the HTBI primer set. TCRdb re-analysed the multiplex PCR reads in MiXCR, keeping a single row per CDR3 protein. The repertoire holds over 500,000 distinct CDR3 sequences, with roughly 15% as singletons. Material for sequencing was blood. The receptors originated from a young woman with Graves' ophthalmopathy.

The gene calls are TRBV9 and TRBJ2-6; D call uncertain. The CDR3 contains 16 residues. CDR1 SGDLS and CDR2 YYNGEE come from the germline V gene. The V gene lost 4 bases and the J gene lost 0 bases, with 11 bases spanning the gap. CDR3 DNA: TGTGCCAGCAGCTCCGTGGAGCACTCTGGGGCCAACGTCCTGACTTTC. It specifies CASSSVEHSGANVLTF.

This clonotype was counted ten times or more. The chain has TRBV12-3 or TRBV12-4 and TRBJ2-4; D is possibly TRBD2 (5 bases). The V end was cut by 7 bases, the J end by 0 bases, with 10 bases between. This CDR3 is 14 amino acids long. The CDR3 loop reads CASTAGVAKNIQYF. The CDR3 DNA follows: TGTGCCAGCACCGCCGGGGTAGCCAAAAACATTCAGTACTTC.

This clonotype was seen many times. CDR3 coding DNA: TGTGCCAGCAGAGCGGGGGGGTACAATGAGCAGTTCTTC. Protein: CASRAGGYNEQFF. The chain links TRBV28 to TRBJ2-1, with 10 positions matching TRBD2. Germline values: CDR1 MDHEN, CDR2 SYDVKM. This CDR3 contains 13 residues. The J segment lost 4 bases and the V segment lost 6 bases, leaving 0 bases of the junction unmatched.

The chain combines TRBV5-1 with TRBJ2-7; 8 bases are shared with TRBD1. The CDR3 covers 14 residues. J was trimmed by 6 bases and V by 3 bases; bases with no gene match: 8. Germline-derived CDR1 and CDR2 are SGHRS and YFSETQ. The CDR3 here is CASSSTQGAGEQYF. Here the CDR3 DNA reads TGCGCCAGCAGCTCAACCCAGGGGGCGGGCGAGCAGTACTTC.

This clonotype showed up just a few times. V usage is TRBV6-1 and J usage is TRBJ2-3, with D possibly TRBD2 on 6 matching bases. Trimming left V 6 bases short and J 4 bases short, with 20 bases between. Germline V gives CDR1 MNHNS, CDR2 SASEGT. This CDR3 has 16 residues. CDR3 in DNA: TGTGCCAGCAGCCCGCCGGGACTCCCCGCATCAGATACGCAGTATTTT. This sequence encodes CASSPPGLPASDTQYF.

At least ten counts were recorded for this clonotype. The chain links TRBV27 to TRBJ2-7, with 10 bases that match TRBD1. Germline V gene lookup returns CDR1 MNHEY and CDR2 SMNVEV (reference sequence). The CDR3 is made up of 14 amino acids. The V and J ends lost 2 bases and 5 bases, in that order; junction bases with no gene match: 3. CDR3 protein: CASSLGTGVNEQYF. CDR3 DNA: TGTGCCAGCAGTTTAGGGACAGGGGTCAACGAGCAGTACTTC.

This clonotype was counted ten times or more. V usage is TRBV11-2 and J usage is TRBJ1-1; D unclear. The CDR3 spans 15 residues. The germline CDR1 and CDR2 sequences are SGHAT and FQNNGV. V gave up 0 bases and J gave up 0 bases, with 8 bases separating them. CDR3 DNA: TGTGCCAGCAGCTTAGATCCGGGCTTGAACACTGAAGCTTTCTTT. The encoded protein is CASSLDPGLNTEAFF.

This clonotype has more than one count but fewer than ten. The rearrangement links TRBV19 to TRBJ2-4, with 7 bases matching TRBD1. Germline CDR1 is LNHDA and CDR2 is SQIVND (reference sequence). CDR3 length: 14 residues. V dropped 4 bases and J dropped 1; count of bases not matched to a gene: 1. CDR3 in amino acids: CASSTQGAKNIQYF. As DNA, the CDR3 is TGTGCCAGTAGTACACAGGGGGCCAAAAACATTCAGTACTTC.

Many counts were recorded for this clonotype. This chain joins TRBV27 and TRBJ1-5; perhaps TRBD1 as D (6 bases). Trimming pared 6 bases from V and 2 bases from J, leaving 17 bases between. The CDR3 runs to 16 residues. The V gene's germline CDR1 is MNHEY and CDR2 SMNVEV (reference sequence). The CDR3 loop reads CASSPRRGYGNQPQHF. CDR3 in DNA: TGTGCCAGCAGCCCTCGCAGGGGTTATGGCAATCAGCCCCAGCATTTT.

This clonotype was detected a few times. The CDR3 region has the DNA TGTGCCAGTATCACCGGACAGGGGGCAGGTGGCTACACCTTC. Translated, it gives CASITGQGAGGYTF. The V call is TRBV19, the J call TRBJ1-2, with 11 bases that match TRBD1. The CDR3 spans 14 residues. V gave up 7 bases and J gave up 7 bases; unmatched junction bases: 8. CDR1 is LNHDA, CDR2 SQIVND, per germline (reference sequence).

Only a few counts were recorded for this clonotype. The V and J genes are TRBV27 and TRBJ2-6; D remains unclear. This CDR3 contains 16 residues. V was trimmed by 8 bases and J by 0 bases, leaving 14 bases between them. Germline assignment: CDR1 MNHEY and CDR2 SMNVEV (reference sequence). Written as DNA, the CDR3 is TGTGCCAGCCGGTCAGGAATCTTCTCTGGGGCCAACGTCCTGACTTTC. It encodes CASRSGIFSGANVLTF.

V gene TRBV15 combines with J gene TRBJ1-5; weak D call: TRBD1 (6 bases). CDR3 length equals 15 residues. Trimming stripped 0 bases from V and 2 bases from J, with 8 bases between. Germline V lookup: CDR1 LNHNV, CDR2 YYDKDF (reference sequence). This CDR3 is CATSREAGGNQPQHF. The CDR3 DNA follows: TGTGCCACCAGCAGAGAGGCAGGGGGCAATCAGCCCCAGCATTTT.

This clonotype was detected only a few times. The chain joins TRBV29-1 to TRBJ2-5; no definite D call. CDR1 is SQVTM, CDR2 ANQGSEA, per germline. The CDR3 sequence is 11 residues long. Trimming cost V 7 bases and J 6 bases, with 12 bases left between them. In nucleotides, the CDR3 is TGCAGCGCCGTTTTGGTAAAGACCCAGTACTTC. Protein: CSAVLVKTQYF.

A remark on this clonotype: Germline is not matched at one junction end, which may reflect a read error. The chain links TRBV6-2 or TRBV6-3 to TRBJ2-2, with D possibly matching TRBD2 (6 bases). Germline CDR1 and CDR2: MNHEY and SVGEGT. There are 14 residues in the CDR3. CDR3 DNA sequence: TGTGCCAGCACCCCGGGGGTTCCTACCGGGGGGCTGTTTTTT. Translated: CASTPGVPTGGLFF.

The table lists this clonotype with many counts. The CDR3 sequence: CASSIDTGTGYGYTF. CDR3 nucleotides: TGTGCCAGTAGTATAGATACGGGAACGGGCTATGGCTACACCTTC. The chain employs TRBV19 and TRBJ1-2; D is unclear. There are 15 residues in the CDR3. The V end lost 0 bases, the J end lost 4 bases, and 12 bases lay between the germline ends. Germline values: CDR1 LNHDA, CDR2 SQIVND (reference sequence).

This clonotype was picked up a small number of times. This sequence joins TRBV30 and TRBJ1-2; D perhaps matches TRBD1 (5 bases). V shed 3 bases and J shed 4 bases, with 21 bases lying between them. CDR1 GTSNPN and CDR2 SVGIG come from the germline V gene (reference sequence). The CDR3 has 16 residues. CDR3 sequence (DNA): TGTGCCTGGAGGGAGGCGCGGGGGTCACAAATCTATGGCTACACCTTC. This gives the protein CAWREARGSQIYGYTF.

This clonotype appeared many times. V and J are TRBV30 and TRBJ1-1, with 10 bases identical to TRBD1. With V trimmed by 2 bases and J by 1 base, 13 bases remained unmatched. The CDR3 runs 18 residues. Germline V CDR1 and CDR2: GTSNPN, SVGIG (reference sequence). The CDR3 loop reads CAWSPGTGDLRPNTEAFF. CDR3 DNA: TGTGCCTGGAGTCCCGGGACAGGGGACCTACGGCCGAACACTGAAGCTTTCTTT.

A remark on this clonotype: A much larger clone lies a single base off, so this may be a read error. This chain joins TRBV30 and TRBJ1-3; possible D gene TRBD1, 5 bases. Germline CDR1 GTSNPN, CDR2 SVGIG (reference sequence). The CDR3 extends over 15 amino acids. In nucleotides, the CDR3 is TGTGCCTGGAGTGCCGGGACTAGCTCTGGAAACACCACATATTTT. Translating it yields CAWSAGTSSGNTTYF.

The CDR3 DNA follows: TGTGCTAGTGGTTTCCTCAGGGGCCGGGAGGTGAACACTGAAGCTTTCTTT. This translates into CASGFLRGREVNTEAFF. V and J are TRBV12-5 and TRBJ1-1; tentative D call: TRBD1 (6 bases). Germline V gene lookup returns CDR1 LGHNT and CDR2 FRNRAP. V lost 3 bases and J 0 bases, leaving 17 bases between the germline ends. This CDR3 is built from 17 residues.

Many counts were recorded for this clonotype. The chain combines TRBV7-8 with TRBJ2-2, with 10 bases that match TRBD2. Germline V gives CDR1 SGHVS, CDR2 FQNEAQ. The ends lost 0 bases at V and 0 bases at J; junction bases unmatched: 4. The CDR3 runs to 18 residues. CDR3 DNA sequence: TGTGCCAGCAGCTTAGCTCGGACTAGCGGAACGAACACCGGGGAGCTGTTTTTT. This translates into CASSLARTSGTNTGELFF.

This clonotype was observed at least ten times. The chain combines TRBV18 with TRBJ1-1, with unresolved D. The CDR3 loop spans 11 amino acids. The V and J ends lost 3 bases and 8 bases respectively, with 7 bases between them. CDR1 KGHSH and CDR2 LQKENI come from the germline V gene. CDR3 nucleotides: TGTGCCAGCTCACCGGAAAAAGAAGCTTTCTTT. Translating gives CASSPEKEAFF.

As concerns this clonotype: A much larger clone is a single base away; this may be a read error. The CDR3, as DNA: TGTGCCAGCAGCCTCCCCGGACTACTGTCGAATGAGCGGTTCTTC. Protein sequence: CASSLPGLLSNERFF. The V call is TRBV7-3, the J call TRBJ2-1; D is possibly TRBD2 (6 bases). Looked up from germline, CDR1 is SGHTA and CDR2 is FQGTGA. The CDR3 loop spans 15 amino acids.

This clonotype was found a few times. V is TRBV9 and J is TRBJ1-1; 11 nucleotides match TRBD1. This CDR3 is 15 amino acids long. The trim removed 2 bases at V and 1 base at J, leaving 1 base unmatched. From germline, CDR1 is SGDLS and CDR2 YYNGEE. The CDR3 nucleotides read TGTGCCAGCAGCGTGGGACAGGGGGGGAACACTGAAGCTTTCTTT. Translating it yields CASSVGQGGNTEAFF.

This clonotype was found a few times. The genes are TRBV7-4 and TRBJ2-2, with no clear D. The CDR3 is made up of 13 amino acids. Germline CDR1 SGHVT, CDR2 SQSDAQ. Trimming removed 5 bases from V and 6 bases from J, with 10 bases in between. The CDR3, as DNA: TGTGCCAGCAGCGTGGCAGGCTCCGGGGAGCTGTTTTTT. As protein: CASSVAGSGELFF.

The V gene is TRBV9, the J gene TRBJ2-7; 9 bases fit TRBD2. CDR1 is SGDLS, CDR2 YYNGEE, per germline. Trimming took 3 bases from V and 5 from J; bases not matched to a gene: 18. The CDR3 runs 18 residues. The CDR3 coding sequence is TGTGCCAGCAGCGCAGAAGTGTCTAGCGGGACCGTTTCCCACGAGCAGTACTTC. Translating it yields CASSAEVSSGTVSHEQYF.

The chain couples TRBV11-2 to TRBJ2-7; TRBD1 aligns across 8 bases. From germline, CDR1 is SGHAT and CDR2 FQNNGV. The CDR3 extends over 16 amino acids. Trimming took 5 bases from V and 1 from J; bases not matched to a gene: 10. The CDR3 here is CASSAVRTGGSYEQYF. CDR3 DNA: TGTGCCAGCAGCGCTGTTAGAACAGGGGGGTCCTACGAGCAGTACTTC.

This clonotype was counted ten times or more. The rearrangement links TRBV7-9 to TRBJ2-7; the match to TRBD2 covers 16 bases. Germline assignment: CDR1 SEHNR and CDR2 FQNEAQ (reference sequence). The CDR3 is 15 amino acids. V trimming: 5 bases; J trimming: 5 bases; junction bases outside the gene matches: 3. CDR3 nucleotides: TGTGCCAGCAGCCCGGGGACTAGCGGGAGGGACGAGCAGTACTTC. Its protein product is CASSPGTSGRDEQYF.

This clonotype was detected only a few times. CDR3 in DNA: TGTGCCAGCGCCCGGGACAGATATGGCTACACCTTC. Translating it yields CASARDRYGYTF. The V gene is TRBV9, the J gene TRBJ1-2; 7 bases are shared with TRBD1. The V gene end was trimmed by 7 bases and the J gene end by 5 bases; junction bases not matched to a gene: 5. CDR1 and CDR2 (germline): SGDLS, YYNGEE. There are 12 residues in the CDR3.

This clonotype appeared many times. The gene calls are TRBV7-2 and TRBJ2-3, with 7 bases matching TRBD2. The CDR3 extends over 15 amino acids. Germline V gene sequence: CDR1 SGHTA, CDR2 FQGNSA. V lost 0 bases to trimming and J lost 4 bases; unmatched junction nucleotides: 4. The CDR3 nucleotides are TGTGCCAGCAGCTTAGCGGGAGGGACGGCAGATACGCAGTATTTT. It translates to CASSLAGGTADTQYF.

Points on this clonotype: A read error may explain this, as a much larger clone is one base away. The V call is TRBV7-9, the J call TRBJ1-1; no reliable D call. The CDR3 covers 13 residues. Germline V gene sequence: CDR1 SEHNR, CDR2 FQNEAQ (reference sequence). The V gene lost 8 bases and the J gene lost 6 bases, with 16 bases spanning the gap. The CDR3 region is CASENSLNSEAFF. The CDR3 DNA is TGTGCCAGCGAGAACAGCCTGAATTCTGAAGCTTTCTTT.

This clonotype was observed many times. This sequence joins TRBV11-1 and TRBJ1-2, with 7 bases fitting TRBD1. This CDR3 is 13 amino acids long. In germline, CDR1 is SGHAT, CDR2 FQDESV (reference sequence). Losses at the gene ends were 5 bases for V and 2 bases for J; bases not matched to a gene: 2. The CDR3 region is CASSPGQNYGYTF. The CDR3 nucleotides are TGTGCCAGCAGCCCGGGACAGAACTATGGCTACACCTTC.

This clonotype was seen many times. V is TRBV5-1 and J is TRBJ2-7; 9 bases are shared with TRBD2. V lost 0 bases to trimming and J lost 3 bases; unmatched junction nucleotides: 7. Germline loops: CDR1 SGHRS, CDR2 YFSETQ. CDR3 length: 16 residues. The CDR3, as DNA: TGCGCCAGCAGCTTGGCCAGTGCGGGGGGGAGCTACGAGCAGTACTTC. Protein: CASSLASAGGSYEQYF.